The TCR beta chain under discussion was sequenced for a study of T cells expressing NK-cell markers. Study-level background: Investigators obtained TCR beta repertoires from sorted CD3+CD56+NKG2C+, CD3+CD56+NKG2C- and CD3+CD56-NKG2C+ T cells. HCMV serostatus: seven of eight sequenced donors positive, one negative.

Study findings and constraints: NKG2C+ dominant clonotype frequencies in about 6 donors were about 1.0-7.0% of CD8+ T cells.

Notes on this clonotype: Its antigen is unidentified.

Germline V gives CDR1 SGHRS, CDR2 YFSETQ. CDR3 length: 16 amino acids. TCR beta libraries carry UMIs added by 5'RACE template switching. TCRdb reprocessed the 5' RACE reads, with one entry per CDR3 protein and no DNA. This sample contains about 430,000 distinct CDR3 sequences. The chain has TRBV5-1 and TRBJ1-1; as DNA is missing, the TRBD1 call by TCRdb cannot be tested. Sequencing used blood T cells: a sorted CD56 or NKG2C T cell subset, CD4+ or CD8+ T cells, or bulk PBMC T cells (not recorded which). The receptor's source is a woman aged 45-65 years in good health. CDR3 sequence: CASSLWDKGPEWIAFF.